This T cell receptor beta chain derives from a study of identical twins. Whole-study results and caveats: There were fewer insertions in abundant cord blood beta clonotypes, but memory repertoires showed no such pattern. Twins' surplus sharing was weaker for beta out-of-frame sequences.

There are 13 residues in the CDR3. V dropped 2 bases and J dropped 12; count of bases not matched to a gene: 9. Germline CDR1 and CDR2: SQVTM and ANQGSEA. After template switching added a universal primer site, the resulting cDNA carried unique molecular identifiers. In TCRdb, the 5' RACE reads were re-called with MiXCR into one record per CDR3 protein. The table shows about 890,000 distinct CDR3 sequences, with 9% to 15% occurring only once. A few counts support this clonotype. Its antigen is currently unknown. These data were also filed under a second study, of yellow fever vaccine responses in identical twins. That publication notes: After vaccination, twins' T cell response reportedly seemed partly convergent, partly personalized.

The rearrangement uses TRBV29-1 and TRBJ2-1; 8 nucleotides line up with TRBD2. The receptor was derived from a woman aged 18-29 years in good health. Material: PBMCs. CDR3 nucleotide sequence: TGCAGCGTTGAACGTACCGCGGGAGGCTGGCAGTTCTTC. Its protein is CSVERTAGGWQFF.